These T cell receptor beta chains were read from a single sample in a study of cytomegalovirus exposure and HLA in healthy donors. The data were produced by immunoSEQ multiplex PCR, yet TCRdb's version contains in-frame clones alone and is incomplete. Of some 180,000 clones in the sample, roughly 67% were seen once. Source material: PBMCs. The receptors derive from a woman aged 18-29 years in good health and CMV-seropositive. Both conserved end residues are part of each CDR3. Each record gives: V gene, D gene, J gene, clone size, CDR3 protein, CDR3 DNA. A D gene is named only where the DNA matches it firmly. The size entry is marked missing in some rows and otherwise reads once, few, many or a size class.

>TRBV28|NA|TRBJ1-2|NA
CASSSPTGSPYGYTF
TGTGCCAGCAGTTCCCCCACAGGGAGCCCCTATGGCTACACCTTC
>TRBV5-5|TRBD2|TRBJ2-5|NA
CASSFWGGAQYF
TGTGCCAGCAGCTTTTGGGGGGGGGCCCAGTACTTC
>TRBV7-3|TRBD1|TRBJ1-6|NA
CASSDRGNNSPLHF
TGTGCCAGCAGCGACAGGGGGAACAATTCACCCCTCCACTTT
>TRBV29-1|TRBD1|TRBJ2-1|once
CSVDRDRNYNEQFF
TGCAGCGTCGACCGGGACAGGAATTACAATGAGCAGTTCTTC
>TRBV27|NA|TRBJ2-5|NA
CASSFAGGNQETQYF
TGTGCCAGCAGTTTTGCAGGAGGTAACCAAGAGACCCAGTACTTC
>TRBV5-4|NA|TRBJ2-7|NA
CASSFRTVVDF
TGTGCCAGCAGCTTCCGGACAGTCGTAGACTTC
>TRBV20-1|NA|TRBJ1-2|NA
CSAQNYGYTF
TGCAGTGCGCAGAACTATGGCTACACCTTC
>TRBV20-1|NA|TRBJ1-1|NA
CSAPAETEAFF
TGCAGTGCTCCAGCGGAAACTGAAGCTTTCTTT
>TRBV9|NA|TRBJ2-7|NA
CASSVGQGTYEQYF
TGTGCCAGCAGCGTAGGGCAGGGGACCTACGAGCAGTACTTC
>TRBV7-2|NA|TRBJ2-3|NA
CASSLRGGATDTQYF
TGTGCCAGCAGCCTGAGGGGGGGGGCCACAGATACGCAGTATTTT
>TRBV5-6|TRBD1|TRBJ1-2|NA
CASSSRDRVYGYTF
TGTGCCAGCAGCTCCCGGGACAGAGTTTATGGCTACACCTTC
>TRBV6-1|NA|TRBJ2-5|once
CASSEGSGLETQYF
TGTGCCAGCAGTGAAGGGTCAGGGTTGGAGACCCAGTACTTC
>TRBV19|NA|TRBJ1-1|NA
CASSKRRWDTEAFF
TGTGCCAGTAGTAAGCGGAGATGGGACACTGAAGCTTTCTTT
>TRBV5-1|NA|TRBJ2-7|NA
CASSLAVPSYEQYF
TGCGCCAGCAGCTTGGCGGTCCCATCCTACGAGCAGTACTTC
>TRBV30|NA|TRBJ2-3|once
CAWTDLLGQNTDTQYF
TGTGCCTGGACCGACCTCCTTGGGCAGAACACAGATACGCAGTATTTT
>TRBV4-2|NA|TRBJ2-7|NA
CASSRGGPEQYF
TGTGCCAGCAGCCGAGGAGGGCCCGAGCAGTACTTC
>TRBV5-1|TRBD2|TRBJ2-3|NA
CASSRLAGISTDTQYF
TGCGCCAGTAGCCGCCTAGCGGGGATAAGCACAGATACGCAGTATTTT
>TRBV9|NA|TRBJ1-1|NA
CASSPRPGMNTEAFF
TGTGCCAGCAGCCCTCGACCGGGGATGAACACTGAAGCTTTCTTT
>TRBV6-5|NA|TRBJ1-2|NA
CASSQPGGLGYTF
TGTGCCAGCAGTCAGCCGGGGGGGCTTGGCTACACCTTC
>TRBV19|NA|TRBJ1-5|NA
CASSTAPANQPQHF
TGTGCCAGTAGTACGGCGCCAGCGAATCAGCCCCAGCATTTT
>TRBV11-2|TRBD2|TRBJ2-7|NA
CASSLRRGGENEQYF
TGTGCCAGCAGCTTAAGACGGGGGGGCGAAAACGAGCAGTACTTC
>TRBV4-1|TRBD1|TRBJ2-4|NA
CASSQSHGSPGQTKNIQYF
TGCGCCAGCAGCCAATCTCACGGTAGCCCGGGACAGACGAAAAACATTCAGTACTTC
>TRBV5-1|TRBD1|TRBJ1-1|NA
CASSFGQALEAFF
TGCGCCAGCAGCTTTGGACAGGCCCTTGAAGCTTTCTTT
>TRBV7-6|NA|TRBJ2-7|few
CASSSSGTSSYEQYF
TGTGCCAGCAGCTCCTCCGGGACTTCCTCCTACGAGCAGTACTTC
>TRBV6-5|TRBD1|TRBJ1-1|NA
CASREGTGDTEAFF
TGTGCCAGCAGGGAAGGGACAGGGGACACTGAAGCTTTCTTT
>TRBV7-2|TRBD2|TRBJ2-1|NA
CASSPLAGPVTGEQFF
TGTGCCAGCAGCCCCCTAGCGGGGCCTGTTACTGGCGAGCAGTTCTTC
>TRBV7-9|TRBD2|TRBJ2-7|NA
CASSPWGGKGNEQYF
TGTGCCAGCAGCCCTTGGGGGGGGAAGGGAAACGAGCAGTACTTC
>TRBV6-6|NA|TRBJ1-1|NA
CASSKSDTMNTEAFF
TGTGCCAGCAGTAAATCGGACACAATGAACACTGAAGCTTTCTTT
>TRBV28|TRBD2|TRBJ2-5|NA
CASSFPRGGQETQYF
TGTGCCAGCAGTTTCCCGCGCGGGGGGCAAGAGACCCAGTACTTC
>TRBV5-6|TRBD2|TRBJ2-3|NA
CASRLLAGALSTDTQYF
TGTGCCAGCCGACTGCTAGCGGGGGCCCTTAGCACAGATACGCAGTATTTT
>TRBV4-3|NA|TRBJ2-3|NA
CASSQGGGRGADTQYF
TGCGCCAGCAGCCAAGGAGGGGGGAGGGGGGCAGATACGCAGTATTTT
>TRBV7-2|NA|TRBJ1-2|NA
CASSLKGGFYGYTF
TGTGCCAGCAGCTTAAAGGGGGGGTTCTATGGCTACACCTTC
>TRBV7-9|NA|TRBJ1-1|NA
CASSPRGRGRTEAFF
TGTGCCAGCAGCCCACGGGGCAGGGGTCGAACTGAAGCTTTCTTT
>TRBV2|NA|TRBJ2-5|NA
CASRGTQETQYF
TGTGCCAGCAGGGGGACTCAAGAGACCCAGTACTTC